This is a list of T cell receptor beta chains from one sample in a study of early T cells in non-severe SARS-CoV-2 infection. From the 5' RACE reads, TCRdb called clonotypes with MiXCR, one entry per CDR3 protein. This sample has more than 75,000 distinct CDR3 sequences, with approximately 14% found just once. The sequencing input was whole blood. The receptors come from an adult who was a healthcare worker with PCR-confirmed SARS-CoV-2 infection or an uninfected control (not recorded which). CDR3s include the opening cysteine and the closing phenylalanine or tryptophan. The D gene is left open where the match is weak.

V gene	J gene	D gene	CDR3 protein
TRBV19	TRBJ1-2	NA	CASNEGLNYGYTF
TRBV11-2	TRBJ2-3	NA	CASSLQPTDTQYF
TRBV20-1	TRBJ2-3	NA	CSARDPLSVSSTDTQYF
TRBV6-6	TRBJ1-2	NA	CASSLRAYGYTF
TRBV16	TRBJ2-1	TRBD2	CASSHSGGYNEQFF
TRBV29-1	TRBJ2-3	NA	CSVSGTDTQYF
TRBV27	TRBJ1-4	TRBD1	CASGFRGTNEKLFF
TRBV7-9	TRBJ1-1	NA	CASSSAGLMNTEAFF
TRBV29-1	TRBJ2-3	NA	CSMRQGRGGAVDTQYF
TRBV10-1	TRBJ2-5	NA	CASRPTPDQETQYF
TRBV2	TRBJ1-2	NA	CASSPRGAKYGYTF
TRBV7-3	TRBJ2-5	TRBD2	CASSLGLAGVRAQYF
TRBV7-9	TRBJ1-6	TRBD1	CASTRDRSSYNSPLHF
TRBV15	TRBJ1-4	NA	CATSRATTNEKLFF
TRBV7-2	TRBJ2-1	NA	CASSIDRSSYNEQFF
TRBV5-1	TRBJ2-7	NA	CASSKGRDRGEQYF